The rows below give T cell receptor beta chains drawn from one sample of a study of molecular identifiers for immune sequencing clone quantification. TCRdb fed the PCR reads into MiXCR, producing one record per CDR3 protein. The sample contains about 640,000 distinct CDR3 sequences, just under 20% of which appear only once. Sample: naive CD8+ T cells from blood, with Jurkat cell RNA spiked in. These TCRs come from a human donor in good health. Some libraries in this study had Jurkat cell RNA spiked in. The CDR3 runs from the conserved cysteine through the conserved F or W. A D gene is named only where the DNA matches it firmly. Only some rows state a clone size, as once, few, many or a class for expanded clones.

>TRBD2|TRBV28|TRBJ2-7|few
TGTGCCAGCAGCCTATTCGATGGACTAGCGGGAGAGGGGCAGTACTTC
CASSLFDGLAGEGQYF
>.|TRBV28|TRBJ2-7|few
TGTGCCAGCAGTTTACGGGACGGATACTACGAGCAGTACTTC
CASSLRDGYYEQYF
>.|TRBV4-3|TRBJ2-7|few
TGCGCCAGCAGCCAAGACTGGCGGGGTAGCTCCTACGAGCAGTACTTC
CASSQDWRGSSYEQYF
>.|TRBV27|TRBJ2-7|few
TGTGCCAGCAGTTGGCAGGGCACCTACGAGCAGTACTTC
CASSWQGTYEQYF
>.|TRBV4-1|TRBJ1-2|few
TGCGCCAGCAGCCAAGATTCCGGCGGAAACTATGGCTACACCTTC
CASSQDSGGNYGYTF
>.|TRBV10-3|TRBJ1-1|many
TGTGCCATCAGACCCGAGGGGGGCAGTGAAGCTTTCTTT
CAIRPEGGSEAFF
>TRBD1|TRBV25-1|TRBJ2-5|.
TGTGCCAGCAGTGACGAGACAGGGTTTGAGAAGACCCAGTACTTC
CASSDETGFEKTQYF
>.|TRBV10-3|TRBJ2-2|.
TGTGCCATCAGTGAGTCGGCATCAAACGGGGAGCTGTTTTTT
CAISESASNGELFF
>TRBD2|TRBV9|TRBJ2-2|many
TGTGCCAGCAGCGTAGATGCTAGCGGGGGACAACCAAACACCGGGGAGCTGTTTTTT
CASSVDASGGQPNTGELFF
>.|TRBV10-3|TRBJ1-4|many
TGTGCCATCAGTCCGGAGAATGAAAAACTGTTTTTT
CAISPENEKLFF
>TRBD2|TRBV4-3|TRBJ2-7|many
TGCGCCAGCAGCCAAGATTCGGGAGGGGCCTACGAGCAGTACTTC
CASSQDSGGAYEQYF
>TRBD1|TRBV7-9|TRBJ2-5|few
TGTGCCAGCAGTCCGGGACAGGGGGAATTGGAGACCCAGTACTTC
CASSPGQGELETQYF
>.|TRBV7-9|TRBJ1-2|few
TGTGCCAGCAGCGCCACAGGACCGACTCACGGCTACACCTTC
CASSATGPTHGYTF
>.|TRBV19|TRBJ1-1|.
TGTGCCAGTAGTATCTTTTTTTATAATGACGAGAACACTGAAGCTTTCTTT
CASSIFFYNDENTEAFF
>.|TRBV19|TRBJ1-1|few
TGTGCCAGTAGTATGGGGGTGGTCACTGAAGCTTTCTTT
CASSMGVVTEAFF
>TRBD2|TRBV11-2|TRBJ2-3|once
TGTGCCTGCAGCCAAGGGAGGGGCCACGGGGATGGCACAGATACGCAGTATTTT
CACSQGRGHGDGTDTQYF
>TRBD1|TRBV28|TRBJ2-7|many
TGTGCCAGCAGTACTCAGGACAGGGAAGCCTACGAGCAGTACTTC
CASSTQDREAYEQYF
>.|TRBV4-3|TRBJ2-7|many
TGCGCCAGCAGCCTCCGACAGACCCCCGCCAACGAGCAGTACTTC
CASSLRQTPANEQYF
>TRBD2|TRBV7-9|TRBJ2-1|many
TGTGCCAGCAGCTCCACCGGGACTAGCGATACGAATGAGCAGTTCTTC
CASSSTGTSDTNEQFF
>.|TRBV24-1|TRBJ2-2|many
TGTGCCACCAGTGATTTTCTGGGGACCGGGGAGCTGTTTTTT
CATSDFLGTGELFF
>.|TRBV4-1|TRBJ2-7|many
TGCGCCAGCAGCCATAAGTCGGGGGACAACTCCTACGAGCAGTACTTC
CASSHKSGDNSYEQYF
>TRBD1|TRBV27|TRBJ2-7|many
TGTGCCAGCACGGGACAGGGGCAGGAACAGTACTTC
CASTGQGQEQYF
>.|TRBV30|TRBJ1-4|.
TGTGCCTGGAGTGTCTCGCCGGGGGAAAAACTGTTTTTT
CAWSVSPGEKLFF
>.|TRBV10-3|TRBJ1-1|.
TGTGCCATCAGTGAGTCGGGACTATACAACCTGAACACTGAAGCTTTCTTT
CAISESGLYNLNTEAFF
>.|TRBV7-9|TRBJ2-7|few
TGTGCCAGCAGCTTAGATGGGAAACCCTACGAGCAGTACTTC
CASSLDGKPYEQYF
>TRBD2|TRBV7-6|TRBJ2-5|.
TGTGCCAGCAGCTTATACGTTAGCGCGCCCGGGGGGGAGACCCAGTACTTC
CASSLYVSAPGGETQYF
>TRBD2|TRBV12-3/TRBV12-4|TRBJ2-5|.
TGTGCCAGCAGTCCCCCAGGGTCGGGAGGAGAGACCCAGTACTTC
CASSPPGSGGETQYF
>.|TRBV4-1|TRBJ2-5|many
TGCGCCAGCAGCCAAGTCCACGGGGGGTCCGGACAGCAAGAGACCCAGTACTTC
CASSQVHGGSGQQETQYF
>.|TRBV12-3/TRBV12-4|TRBJ1-1|.
TGTGCCAGCAGTTTTAAGGGGGGCGCGGGGACTGAAGCTTTCTTT
CASSFKGGAGTEAFF
>TRBD1|TRBV7-3|TRBJ2-3|many
TGTGCCAGCAGCTTAATCGGGACAGAGACCACAGATACGCAGTATTTT
CASSLIGTETTDTQYF
>.|TRBV20-1|TRBJ1-2|.
TGCAGTGCTAGAGATCCGGGGATCTATGGCTACACCTTC
CSARDPGIYGYTF
>TRBD1|TRBV20-1|TRBJ2-7|.
TGCAGTGCTAGAGATCGGGACGGGACAGGGCCCTACGAGCAGTACTTC
CSARDRDGTGPYEQYF
>.|TRBV2|TRBJ1-1|many
TGTGCCAGCAGTGACGAACAGATCTTGAACACTGAAGCTTTCTTT
CASSDEQILNTEAFF
>.|TRBV29-1|TRBJ2-1|many
TGCAGCGTTGAGGAGCGGGACAATGAGCAGTTCTTC
CSVEERDNEQFF
>.|TRBV6-6|TRBJ1-6|few
TGTGCCAGCAGAAACGGGGGGGCAGGGAAAAATTCACCCCTCCACTTT
CASRNGGAGKNSPLHF
>.|TRBV6-5|TRBJ1-1|.
TGTGCCAGCAGGATAGGGGGGGTGTTAGGGAACACTGAAGCTTTCTTT
CASRIGGVLGNTEAFF
>.|TRBV27|TRBJ2-5|few
TGTGCCAGCAGTCCACCCCCGGGGGCGTCGGAGACCCAGTACTTC
CASSPPPGASETQYF
>.|TRBV28|TRBJ1-5|many
TGTGCCAGCAGCTATGGGGTACAGGGAGGTCAGCCCCAGCATTTT
CASSYGVQGGQPQHF
>.|TRBV4-1|TRBJ2-1|.
TGCGCCAGCAGCCAAGAGCCTCGTTACAATGAGCAGTTCTTC
CASSQEPRYNEQFF
>TRBD1|TRBV6-5|TRBJ2-5|.
TGTGCCAGCAGCCGCGGACAGGGGGTAGAGACCCAGTACTTC
CASSRGQGVETQYF
>TRBD1|TRBV6-2/TRBV6-3|TRBJ1-1|many
TGTGCCAGCAGTTACTTGGCAGGGGGCCTGAACACTGAAGCTTTCTTT
CASSYLAGGLNTEAFF
>.|TRBV6-5|TRBJ2-5|many
TGTGCCAGCAGTTACTCCGGGCAGGGGCAAGAGACCCAGTACTTC
CASSYSGQGQETQYF
>TRBD1|TRBV29-1|TRBJ2-6|many
TGCAGCGCCGTCGACAGGGCTGGGGCCAACGTCCTGACTTTC
CSAVDRAGANVLTF
>.|TRBV2|TRBJ2-7|many
TGTGCCAGCAGTCCCCCCGTAGTATCGTACGAGCAGTACTTC
CASSPPVVSYEQYF
>TRBD2|TRBV4-3|TRBJ2-7|many
TGCGCCAGCAGCCAAACGGGTAGCGGGAGGGCGTACGAGCAGTACTTC
CASSQTGSGRAYEQYF
>TRBD2|TRBV28|TRBJ2-7|many
TGTGCCAGCAGTTTACCCCCCTTTAGCGGGACATCCTACGAGCAGTACTTC
CASSLPPFSGTSYEQYF
>TRBD1|TRBV28|TRBJ1-2|many
TGTGCCAGCAGTACGACAGGGGGTGACCCCTATGGCTACACCTTC
CASSTTGGDPYGYTF
>.|TRBV5-5|TRBJ2-1|many
TGTGCCAGCAGCTGGACGACCTCCTCCTACAATGAGCAGTTCTTC
CASSWTTSSYNEQFF
>.|TRBV5-6|TRBJ2-3|many
TGTGCCAGCATGGTCAGCGGGCGCGACACAGATACGCAGTATTTT
CASMVSGRDTDTQYF
>TRBD1|TRBV27|TRBJ2-3|.
TGTGCCAGCAGTTGGGTACAGGGGGCGACAGATACGCAGTATTTT
CASSWVQGATDTQYF
>TRBD1|TRBV20-1|TRBJ1-1|.
TGCAGTGCACTACAGGGGTTGGATATAGTAGCTTTCTTT
CSALQGLDIVAFF
>.|TRBV20-1|TRBJ2-2|many
TGCAGTGCTAGAGATCCAGACGGGGAGCTGTTTTTT
CSARDPDGELFF
>.|TRBV7-6|TRBJ2-2|.
TGTGCCAGCAGCTTGGGAGGGACATTCGCGAACACCGGGGAGCTGTTTTTT
CASSLGGTFANTGELFF
>.|TRBV2|TRBJ1-1|.
TGTGCCAGCAGTACCCCGGAGGGGTTGGCTGAAGCTTTCTTT
CASSTPEGLAEAFF